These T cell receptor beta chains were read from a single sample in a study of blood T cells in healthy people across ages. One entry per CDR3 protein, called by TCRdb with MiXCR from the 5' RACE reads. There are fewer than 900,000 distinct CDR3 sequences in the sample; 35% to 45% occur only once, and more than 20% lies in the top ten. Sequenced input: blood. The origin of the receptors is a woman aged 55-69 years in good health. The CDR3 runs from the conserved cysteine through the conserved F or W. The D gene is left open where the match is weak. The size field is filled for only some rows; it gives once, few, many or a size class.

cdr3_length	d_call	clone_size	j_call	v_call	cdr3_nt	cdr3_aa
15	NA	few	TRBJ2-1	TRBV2	TGTGCCAGCAGTGTACGGTCACAGTTGGGGAATGAGCAGTTCTTC	CASSVRSQLGNEQFF
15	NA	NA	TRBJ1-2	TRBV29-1	TGCAGCGTTGGGAACTGGACGGTAGCTAACTATGGCTACACCTTC	CSVGNWTVANYGYTF
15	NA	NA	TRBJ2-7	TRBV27	TGTGCCAGCAGTCCCATCGGACAGTTCCGCTACGAGCAGTACTTC	CASSPIGQFRYEQYF
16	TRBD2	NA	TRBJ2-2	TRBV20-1	TGCAGTGCTAGTCGTATAGCGGGAGTCAACACCGGGGAGCTGTTTTTT	CSASRIAGVNTGELFF
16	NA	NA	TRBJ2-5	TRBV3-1	TGTGCCAGCAGCCAAGCAAGGCAGGTTGTTCGGGTGACCCAGTACTTC	CASSQARQVVRVTQYF
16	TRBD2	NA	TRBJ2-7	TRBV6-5	TGTGCCAGCAGTTACTCAACCGGGAGGGCCGGGTACGAGCAGTACTTC	CASSYSTGRAGYEQYF
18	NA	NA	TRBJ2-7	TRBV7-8	TGTGCCAGCAGCGAAACTTGGGCGGGGACGAGCTCCTACAATGAGCAGTACTTC	CASSETWAGTSSYNEQYF
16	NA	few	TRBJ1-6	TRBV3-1	TGTGCCAGCCACCCGAGTACTCGGCCTCCAAATTCACCCCTCCACTTT	CASHPSTRPPNSPLHF
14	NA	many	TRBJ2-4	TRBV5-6	TGTGCCAGCAGGTCGGGAACTAGTGACTTCATTCAGTACTTC	CASRSGTSDFIQYF
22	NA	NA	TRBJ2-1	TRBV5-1	TGCGCCAGCAGCTTGGCCCGACTGACCGATGACTACCCAAGACTAGAGGGTGGTGAGCAGTTCTTC	CASSLARLTDDYPRLEGGEQFF
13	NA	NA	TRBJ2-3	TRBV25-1	TGTGCCAGCATTTCATTGAGCACAGATACGCAGTATTTT	CASISLSTDTQYF
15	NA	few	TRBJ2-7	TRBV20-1	TGCAGTGCTAGAGTAGACCAGGGCCCCCTTGGCGAGCAGTACTTC	CSARVDQGPLGEQYF
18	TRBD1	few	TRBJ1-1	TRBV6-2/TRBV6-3	TGTGCCAGCAGTACTCGTGACGCCCGTGACAGGGGGCACACTGAAGCTTTCTTT	CASSTRDARDRGHTEAFF
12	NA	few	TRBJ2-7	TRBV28	TGTGCCAGCAGTTTATATCCCTACGAGCAGTACTTC	CASSLYPYEQYF
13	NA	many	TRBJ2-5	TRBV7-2	TGTGCCAGCAGCTTAGAGTTTGGTAGGGAGCAGTACTTC	CASSLEFGREQYF
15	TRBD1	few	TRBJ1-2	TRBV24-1	TGTGCCACCAGTGACATACAGGGGGCGAGTTATGGCTACACCTTC	CATSDIQGASYGYTF
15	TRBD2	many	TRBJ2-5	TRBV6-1	TGTGCCAGCAGTGAAGGACTAGCAGCTGCGGAGACCCAGTACTTC	CASSEGLAAAETQYF
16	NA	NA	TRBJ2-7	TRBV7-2	TGTGCCAGCAGCCCCGGGGTTATCCAAGGTGGCGATGAGCAGTACTTC	CASSPGVIQGGDEQYF
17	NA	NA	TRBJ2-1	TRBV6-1	TGTGCCAGCAGAGTTACCGGGACAAGGGGGACTTACAATGAGCAGTTCTTC	CASRVTGTRGTYNEQFF
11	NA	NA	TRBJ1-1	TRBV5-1	TGCGCCAGCAGCTCTGGCCTTGAAGCTTTCTTT	CASSSGLEAFF
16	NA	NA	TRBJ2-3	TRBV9	TGTGCCAGCAGCGTAGGAGTAGCGGCTAGCACAGATACGCAGTATTTT	CASSVGVAASTDTQYF
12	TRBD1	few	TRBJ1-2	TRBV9	TGTGCCAGCAGCGCGGACAGGGCTGGCTACACCTTC	CASSADRAGYTF
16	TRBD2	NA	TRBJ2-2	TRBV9	TGTGCCAGCAGCGTAGAGCCGGGGGGGTACACCGGGGAGCTGTTTTTT	CASSVEPGGYTGELFF
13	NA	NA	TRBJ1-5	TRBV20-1	TGCAGTGCTAGAGGGGGGAACAATCAGCCCCAGCATTTT	CSARGGNNQPQHF
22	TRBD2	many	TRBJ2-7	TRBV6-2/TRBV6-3	TGTGCCAGCAGTTATCCCACGGCCTCCAGACTAGCGGGAGGTATAATGGGCTACGAGCAGTACTTC	CASSYPTASRLAGGIMGYEQYF
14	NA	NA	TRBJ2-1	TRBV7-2	TGTGCCAGCAGCCCCCCGGGCAGGGGCAATGAGCAGTTCTTC	CASSPPGRGNEQFF
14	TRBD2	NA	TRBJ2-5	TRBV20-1	TGCAGTGCTGAATCCGGGACTAGTCCAGAGACCCAGTACTTC	CSAESGTSPETQYF
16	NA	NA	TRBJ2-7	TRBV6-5	TGTGCCAGCAGTTACTCGATTGGGGGGAGCTCCTACGAGCAGTACTTC	CASSYSIGGSSYEQYF
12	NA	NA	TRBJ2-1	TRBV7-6	TGTGCCAGCAGCCCCACAAGCGGTGGGCAGTTCTTC	CASSPTSGGQFF
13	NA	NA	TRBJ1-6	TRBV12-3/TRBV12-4	TGTGCCAGCACCTCTACCTATAATTCACCCCTCCACTTT	CASTSTYNSPLHF
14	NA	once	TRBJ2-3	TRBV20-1	TGCAGTGCTTACCGGAGGGCCTGGGGAGATACGCAGTATTTT	CSAYRRAWGDTQYF
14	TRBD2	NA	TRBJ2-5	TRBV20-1	TGCAGTGCGAACCGGGACTACCTCCAAGAGACCCAGTACTTC	CSANRDYLQETQYF
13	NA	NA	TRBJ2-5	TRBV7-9	TGTGCCAGCAGCGTAATAGGGATCGAGACCCAGTACTTC	CASSVIGIETQYF
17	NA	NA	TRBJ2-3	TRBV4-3	TGCGCCAGCAGCCAAGGCCCGAGCGCGCGAAAGACAGATACGCAGTATTTT	CASSQGPSARKTDTQYF
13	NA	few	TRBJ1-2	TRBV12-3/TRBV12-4	TGTGCCAGCAGCCAGGGGAATAACTATGGCTACACCTTC	CASSQGNNYGYTF
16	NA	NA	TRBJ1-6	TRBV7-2	TGTGCCAGCAGCTTAGGAGGCAACTGGGTTAATTCACCCCTCCACTTT	CASSLGGNWVNSPLHF
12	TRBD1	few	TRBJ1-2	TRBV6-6	TGTGCCAGCGGCATTGGGACAGCAGGCTACACCTTC	CASGIGTAGYTF
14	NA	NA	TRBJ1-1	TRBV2	TGTGCCAGCAGTGATAGCGGGATGAGGGGTGAAGCTTTCTTT	CASSDSGMRGEAFF
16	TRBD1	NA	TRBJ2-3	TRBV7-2	TGTGCCAGCAGCTTAGAGGGACAGGGGTGGGCAGATACGCAGTATTTT	CASSLEGQGWADTQYF
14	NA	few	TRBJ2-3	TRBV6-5	TGTGCCAGCAGTAGAACAGGGGAGGGAGATACGCAGTATTTT	CASSRTGEGDTQYF